The clone carrying this TCR beta chain appeared a single time. The data were obtained in a study of blood T cell repertoires in COVID-19. Study-wide context: Both acute and convalescent COVID-19 samples were obtained from the United States, Italy and Spain.

Germline lookup yields CDR1 MNHEY and CDR2 SVGAGI. V was shortened by 2 bases and J by 1 base, with 5 bases between the two germline ends. The CDR3 runs to 13 residues. The table came from immunoSEQ multiplex PCR; TCRdb's copy has only in-frame clones and leaves some out. The sample shows a few hundred thousand clones, under 90% of them seen only once. Two consecutive negative NP/OP PCR tests, clearance, or resolved symptoms defined Cohort 3 recovery. Sequenced material: PBMCs or T cells enriched from blood (not recorded which). The receptor was derived from a man aged 25-45 years who had recovered from COVID-19. J is TRBJ1-2 and V is TRBV6-5; no definite D call. CDR3 nucleotides: TGTGCCAGCAGTTACGAGGTTAACTATGGCTACACCTTC. This encodes CASSYEVNYGYTF.